The rows below give T cell receptor beta chains drawn from one sample of a study of cytomegalovirus exposure and HLA in healthy donors. Produced via immunoSEQ multiplex PCR; TCRdb's table is partial and in-frame only. The sample shows approximately 100,000 clones, over 9.5% of them seen only once. What was sequenced was PBMCs. The receptor source for this set is a man aged 40-55 years in good health and CMV-seropositive. Each CDR3 is given without its conserved first and last residue. Each record gives: J gene, V gene, CDR3 protein.

J gene: TRBJ2-7
V gene: TRBV6-5
CDR3 protein: ASSGIRTAFYEQY

J gene: TRBJ2-6
V gene: TRBV7-8
CDR3 protein: ASSLGIAGANVLT

J gene: TRBJ1-2
V gene: TRBV4-3
CDR3 protein: ASSHDPWGDGYT

J gene: TRBJ2-3
V gene: TRBV4-1
CDR3 protein: ASSLTGLETDTQY

J gene: TRBJ2-3
V gene: TRBV19
CDR3 protein: ASSPGQLTDTQY

J gene: TRBJ2-2
V gene: TRBV4-1
CDR3 protein: ASLSGRGRPGELF

J gene: TRBJ2-6
V gene: TRBV4-3
CDR3 protein: ASSHGQGSSGANVLT

J gene: TRBJ2-7
V gene: TRBV19
CDR3 protein: ASSITGTGKEQY

J gene: TRBJ2-1
V gene: TRBV11-2
CDR3 protein: ASSLKGGRLPYNEQF

J gene: TRBJ2-1
V gene: TRBV25-1
CDR3 protein: ASSDREREAGEQF

J gene: TRBJ1-2
V gene: TRBV6-6
CDR3 protein: ASSYSGGSGLGGYT

J gene: TRBJ2-3
V gene: TRBV5-4
CDR3 protein: ASSLAMGGDTQY

J gene: TRBJ1-2
V gene: TRBV4-1
CDR3 protein: ASSQTVGAKNSNYGYT

J gene: NA
V gene: TRBV5-4
CDR3 protein: ASSLVGREQY

J gene: TRBJ1-2
V gene: TRBV9
CDR3 protein: ASSRQGTNYGYT

J gene: TRBJ1-1
V gene: TRBV14
CDR3 protein: ASSPLRRGATEAF

J gene: TRBJ2-7
V gene: TRBV7-6
CDR3 protein: ASSLTGTGIDLEQY

J gene: TRBJ2-3
V gene: TRBV10-1
CDR3 protein: ASSDSSGTDTQY

J gene: TRBJ2-1
V gene: TRBV14
CDR3 protein: ASSQTSYWFDEQF

J gene: TRBJ2-1
V gene: TRBV2
CDR3 protein: ASRLTGLEQF

J gene: TRBJ2-1
V gene: TRBV27
CDR3 protein: ASSLATGPRNEQF

J gene: TRBJ2-7
V gene: TRBV4-3
CDR3 protein: ASSRGGSGGDEQY

J gene: TRBJ2-6
V gene: TRBV5-6
CDR3 protein: ASSWGTSGANVLT

J gene: TRBJ2-1
V gene: TRBV4-3
CDR3 protein: ASSQWSGNNEQF

J gene: TRBJ1-2
V gene: TRBV4-3
CDR3 protein: ASSPQGGGYT

J gene: TRBJ2-3
V gene: TRBV27
CDR3 protein: ASSSHSGGTDTQY

J gene: TRBJ1-1
V gene: TRBV29-1
CDR3 protein: SAEEALTEAF

J gene: TRBJ1-3
V gene: TRBV2
CDR3 protein: ASSTGWKTGNTIY

J gene: TRBJ2-5
V gene: TRBV6-5
CDR3 protein: ASRGPGGSKETQY

J gene: TRBJ2-1
V gene: TRBV7-9
CDR3 protein: ASSQADSPYNEQF

J gene: TRBJ2-3
V gene: TRBV7-2
CDR3 protein: ASSFLAGRTDTQY

J gene: NA
V gene: TRBV30
CDR3 protein: AWSGLTHEQY

J gene: TRBJ2-2
V gene: TRBV13
CDR3 protein: ASSLGFSVQTKGTGELF

J gene: TRBJ1-4
V gene: TRBV10-3
CDR3 protein: AISEQRGNEKLF

J gene: TRBJ1-1
V gene: TRBV7-3
CDR3 protein: ASSLGGLPEAF

J gene: TRBJ2-7
V gene: TRBV11-3
CDR3 protein: ASSPTGPDEQY

J gene: TRBJ2-3
V gene: TRBV27
CDR3 protein: ASSLSYGGATDTQY

J gene: TRBJ2-2
V gene: TRBV4-1
CDR3 protein: ASSQPTGSTGELF

J gene: TRBJ2-7
V gene: TRBV27
CDR3 protein: ASSAREHSYEQY

J gene: TRBJ2-2
V gene: TRBV5-8
CDR3 protein: ASSDGTGSNTGELF

J gene: TRBJ2-7
V gene: TRBV19
CDR3 protein: ASSITLTGGYEQY

J gene: TRBJ1-4
V gene: TRBV7-8
CDR3 protein: ASSLVNNEKLF